The 8 T cell receptor beta chains presented below share a single source sample, sequenced in a study of T cell responses to AZD1222 COVID-19 vaccine. Libraries were prepared by immunoSEQ multiplex PCR; TCRdb keeps only in-frame clonotypes and omits some of them. The sample holds 150,000 or so clones, approximately 90% seen once. Sequences were derived from peripheral blood, sampled on day 0 of AZD1222 vaccination. All receptors come from an adult in good health.

The chain has TRBV19 and TRBJ2-7, with D perhaps TRBD1 (6 bases). Germline assignment: CDR1 LNHDA and CDR2 SQIVND (reference sequence). V was pared by 5 bases and J by 1 base, with 9 bases between. The length of the CDR3 is 13 residues. The CDR3 reads CASSRTASYEQYF. For the CDR3, the DNA is TGTGCCAGTAGTCGGACAGCTTCCTACGAGCAGTACTTC.

This chain joins TRBV18 and TRBJ1-2; the D gene is possibly TRBD1 (5 bases). The V gene's germline CDR1 is KGHSH and CDR2 LQKENI. Deletions cut 2 bases from V and 0 bases from J, with 7 bases between. The CDR3 has 14 residues. DNA for the CDR3: TGTGCCAGCTCACCAGCAGGGCCTAACTATGGCTACACCTTC. Its protein is CASSPAGPNYGYTF.

The chain uses TRBV5-4 and TRBJ1-4; no clear D gene. With 0 bases removed from V and 4 bases from J, the gap between germline ends came to 7 bases. Germline CDR1 reads SGHNT; CDR2 reads YYREEE (reference sequence). The CDR3 extends over 14 amino acids. The CDR3 spells CASSLGGLNEKLFF. The CDR3 coding sequence is TGTGCCAGCAGCTTGGGTGGGCTTAATGAAAAACTGTTTTTT.

The chain joins TRBV29-1 to TRBJ2-3, with a weak D call TRBD2 (6 bases). The germline V gene encodes CDR1 SQVTM and CDR2 ANQGSEA. The CDR3 runs 13 residues. V was cut by 6 bases and J by 1 base, with 11 bases left in between. The chain's CDR3 is CSVGTRGTDTQYF. The CDR3 region has the DNA TGCAGCGTCGGGACTCGAGGCACAGATACGCAGTATTTT.

J is TRBJ1-5 and V is TRBV7-9; no definite D call. Trimming pared 5 bases from V and 9 bases from J, leaving 11 bases between. This CDR3 contains 12 residues. Germline-derived CDR1 and CDR2 are SEHNR and FQNEAQ (reference sequence). The CDR3 is CASSPGTGPQHF. For the CDR3, the DNA is TGTGCCAGCAGCCCAGGTACTGGGCCCCAGCATTTT.

The chain links TRBV15 to TRBJ1-2; D unclear. Germline lookup yields CDR1 LNHNV and CDR2 YYDKDF (reference sequence). The CDR3 contains 16 residues. Trimming stripped 0 bases from V and 0 bases from J, with 11 bases between. In DNA, the CDR3 is TGTGCCACCAGCAGAGATGGGGTCTGGGCTAACTATGGCTACACCTTC. Its translation is CATSRDGVWANYGYTF.

The chain combines TRBV6-5 with TRBJ1-1; 10 bases fit TRBD1. Germline V gene data show CDR1 as MNHEY and CDR2 as SVGAGI. J was trimmed by 6 bases and V by 4 bases; bases with no gene match: 8. This CDR3 is 15 amino acids long. The CDR3: CASSFQTGGRAEAFF. In DNA, the CDR3 is TGTGCCAGCAGTTTCCAGACAGGGGGCCGGGCTGAAGCTTTCTTT.

The V gene is TRBV7-2, the J gene TRBJ1-1, with 7 nucleotides matching TRBD1. Trimming at V came to 3 bases and at J to 6 bases, leaving 13 bases not matched to a gene. The CDR3 length is 16 residues. Germline assignment: CDR1 SGHTA and CDR2 FQGNSA. Here the CDR3 DNA reads TGTGCCAGCAGCTTTATGGGGCCAGGGGGGAATCCTGAAGCTTTCTTT. Protein sequence: CASSFMGPGGNPEAFF. The full variable domain, in which reference TRBV7-2 and TRBJ1-1 provide the parts outside the CDR3, is GAGVSQSPSNKVTEKGKDVELRCDPISGHTALYWYRQSLGQGLEFLIYFQGNSAPDKSGLPSDRFSAERTGGSVSTLTIQRTQQEDSAVYLCASSFMGPGGNPEAFFGQGTRLTVV.